This T cell receptor beta chain was found in a study of blood T cell repertoires in COVID-19. Assay used: immunoSEQ multiplex PCR; TCRdb lists only in-frame clones, some missing. The sample yields 52,000 or so clones, 65% to 90% seen once. Germline lookup yields CDR1 SGHRS and CDR2 YFSETQ. The CDR3 has 17 residues. J gave up 1 base and V 2 bases, and 9 bases lay outside the gene matches. A single count supports this clone. The sequence was obtained from a human donor in a cohort sampled during active COVID-19. Sequencing used peripheral blood. The chain employs TRBV5-1 and TRBJ2-1, with TRBD1 matching over 7 bases. The CDR3 loop is CASSLAGGTASYNEQFF. For the CDR3, the DNA is TGCGCCAGCAGCTTAGCCGGTGGGACAGCGTCCTACAATGAGCAGTTCTTC.